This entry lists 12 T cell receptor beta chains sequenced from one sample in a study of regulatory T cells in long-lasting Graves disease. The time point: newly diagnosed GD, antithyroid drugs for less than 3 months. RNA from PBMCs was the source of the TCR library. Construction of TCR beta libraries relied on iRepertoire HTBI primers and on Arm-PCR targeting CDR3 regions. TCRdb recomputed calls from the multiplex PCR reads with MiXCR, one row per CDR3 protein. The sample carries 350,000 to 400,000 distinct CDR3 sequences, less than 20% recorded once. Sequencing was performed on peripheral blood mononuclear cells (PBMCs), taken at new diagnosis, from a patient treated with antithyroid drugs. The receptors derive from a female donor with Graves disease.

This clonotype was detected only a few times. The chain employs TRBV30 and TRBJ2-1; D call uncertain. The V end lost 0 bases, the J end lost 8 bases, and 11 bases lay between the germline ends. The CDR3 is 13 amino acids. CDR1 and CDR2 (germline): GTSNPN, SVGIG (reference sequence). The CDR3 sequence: CAWSVFQRYEQFF. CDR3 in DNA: TGTGCCTGGAGTGTATTTCAGCGCTATGAGCAGTTCTTC.

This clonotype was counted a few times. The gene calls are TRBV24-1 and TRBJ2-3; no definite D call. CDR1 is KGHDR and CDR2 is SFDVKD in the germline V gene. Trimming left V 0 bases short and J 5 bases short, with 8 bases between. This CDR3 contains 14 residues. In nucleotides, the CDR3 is TGTGCCACCAGTGATTTGGTTCCGGAAGATACGCAGTATTTT. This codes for CATSDLVPEDTQYF.

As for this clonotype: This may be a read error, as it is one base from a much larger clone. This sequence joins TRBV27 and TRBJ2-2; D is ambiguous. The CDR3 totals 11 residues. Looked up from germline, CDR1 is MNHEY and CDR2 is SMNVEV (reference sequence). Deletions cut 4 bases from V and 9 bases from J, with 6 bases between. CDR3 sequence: CASSYARELFF. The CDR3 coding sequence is TGTGCCAGCAGTTACGCCAGGGAGCTGTTTTTT.

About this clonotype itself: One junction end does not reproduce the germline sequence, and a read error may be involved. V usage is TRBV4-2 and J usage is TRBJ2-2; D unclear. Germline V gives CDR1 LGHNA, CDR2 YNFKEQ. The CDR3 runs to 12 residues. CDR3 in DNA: TGCGCCAGCAGCCAAGTACCCGGGGAGCTGTTTTTT. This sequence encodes CASSQVPGELFF.

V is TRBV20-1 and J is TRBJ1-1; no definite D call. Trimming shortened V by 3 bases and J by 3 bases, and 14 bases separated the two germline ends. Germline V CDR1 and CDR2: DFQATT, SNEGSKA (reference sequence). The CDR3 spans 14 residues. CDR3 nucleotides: TGCAGTGCTAGTAGCGGATGGAGTGACACTGAAGCTTTCTTT. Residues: CSASSGWSDTEAFF.

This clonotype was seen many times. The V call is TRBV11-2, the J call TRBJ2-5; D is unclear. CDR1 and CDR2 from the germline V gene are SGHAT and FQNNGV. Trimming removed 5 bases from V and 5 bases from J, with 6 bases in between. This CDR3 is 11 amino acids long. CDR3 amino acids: CASSGMETQYF. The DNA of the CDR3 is TGTGCCAGCAGCGGGATGGAGACCCAGTACTTC.

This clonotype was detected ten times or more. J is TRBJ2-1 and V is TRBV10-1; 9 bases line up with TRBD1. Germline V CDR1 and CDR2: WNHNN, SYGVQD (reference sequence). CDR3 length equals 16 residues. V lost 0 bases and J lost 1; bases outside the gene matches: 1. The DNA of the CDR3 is TGCGCCAGCAGTGAGTCGACAGGGGGATCCTACAATGAGCAGTTCTTC. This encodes CASSESTGGSYNEQFF.

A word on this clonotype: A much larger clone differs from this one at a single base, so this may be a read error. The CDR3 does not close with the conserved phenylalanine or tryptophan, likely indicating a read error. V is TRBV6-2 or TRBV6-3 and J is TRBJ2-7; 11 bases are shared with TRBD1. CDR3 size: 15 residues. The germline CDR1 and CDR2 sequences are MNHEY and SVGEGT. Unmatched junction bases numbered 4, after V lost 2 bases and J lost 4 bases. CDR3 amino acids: CASSYQDRGRYEQYS. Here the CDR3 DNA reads TGTGCCAGCAGTTACCAGGACAGGGGGCGGTACGAGCAGTACTCC.

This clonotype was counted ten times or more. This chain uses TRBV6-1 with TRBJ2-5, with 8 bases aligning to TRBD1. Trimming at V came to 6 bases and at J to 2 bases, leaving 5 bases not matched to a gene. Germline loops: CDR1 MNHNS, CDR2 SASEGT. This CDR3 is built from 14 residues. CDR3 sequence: CASSRTGRQETQYF. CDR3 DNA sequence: TGTGCCAGCAGCCGGACAGGGAGACAAGAGACCCAGTACTTC.

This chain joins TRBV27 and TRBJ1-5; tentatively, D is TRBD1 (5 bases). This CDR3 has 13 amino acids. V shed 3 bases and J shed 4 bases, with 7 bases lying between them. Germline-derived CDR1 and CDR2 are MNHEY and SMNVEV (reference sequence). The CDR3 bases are TGTGCCAGCAGTTTTGACAGAAATCAGCCCCAGCATTTT. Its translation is CASSFDRNQPQHF.

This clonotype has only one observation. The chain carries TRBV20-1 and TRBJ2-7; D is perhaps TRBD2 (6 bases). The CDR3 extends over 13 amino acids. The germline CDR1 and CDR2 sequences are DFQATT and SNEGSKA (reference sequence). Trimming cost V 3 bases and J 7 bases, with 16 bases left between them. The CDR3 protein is CSARVRGTDEQYF. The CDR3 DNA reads TGCAGTGCTAGGGTTCGGGGGACGGATGAGCAGTACTTC.

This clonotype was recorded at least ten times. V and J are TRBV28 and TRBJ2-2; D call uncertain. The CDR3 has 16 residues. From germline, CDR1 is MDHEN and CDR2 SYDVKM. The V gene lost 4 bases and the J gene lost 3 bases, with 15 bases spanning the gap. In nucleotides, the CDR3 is TGTGCCAGCAGTTCCCGTAGAGAATTCTACACCGGGGAGCTGTTTTTT. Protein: CASSSRREFYTGELFF.